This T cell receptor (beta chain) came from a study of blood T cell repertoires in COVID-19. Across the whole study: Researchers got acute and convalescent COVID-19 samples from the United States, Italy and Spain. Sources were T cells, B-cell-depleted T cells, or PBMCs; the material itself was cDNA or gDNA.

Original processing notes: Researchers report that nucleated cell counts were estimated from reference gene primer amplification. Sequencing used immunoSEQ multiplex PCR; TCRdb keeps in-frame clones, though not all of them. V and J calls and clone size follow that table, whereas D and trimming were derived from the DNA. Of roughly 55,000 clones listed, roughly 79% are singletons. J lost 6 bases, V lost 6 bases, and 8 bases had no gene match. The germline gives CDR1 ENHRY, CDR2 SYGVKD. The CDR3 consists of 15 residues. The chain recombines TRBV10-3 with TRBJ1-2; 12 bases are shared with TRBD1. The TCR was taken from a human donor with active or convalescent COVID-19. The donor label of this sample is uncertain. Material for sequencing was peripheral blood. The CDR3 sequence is CAIRMSGTGGDGYTF. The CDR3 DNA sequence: TGTGCCATCAGAATGAGCGGGACAGGGGGCGATGGCTACACCTTC.